This T cell receptor (beta chain) comes out of a study of blood T cell repertoires in COVID-19 (TCRdb year 2020). For context, the study as a whole: Samples covering the acute and convalescent phases of COVID-19 were provided by collaborators in the United States, Italy and Spain. The prospective study material was composed of cDNA or gDNA derived from T cells, B-cell-depleted T cells, or PBMCs. The dataset comprised deeply sampled blood TCRbeta repertoires from subjects exposed to, actively infected with, or recovered from COVID-19. A freely available public database, intended as a resource for researchers studying the immune response to SARS-CoV-2, is where the repertoires were released. The samples were drawn from two sources: the first 160 participants of the ongoing ImmuneRACE study, and 1,200 or so subjects contributed by 6 global collaborators. Nearly every sample came with metadata listing a de-identified subject ID, COVID-19 status, age in years and sex. Where available, HLA class I and class II types were obtained from metadata supplied by the sample provider rather than from assay-based typing.

From its cysteine to its phenylalanine, the CDR3 spans 14 amino acids. Only the CDR3 part of the read is kept: 42 bases, read in frame from the first base. V loses 9 bases of germline sequence and J loses 5 bases, and the interval between the two ends is 16 bases. The germline V gene yields KGHDR for CDR1 and SFDVKD for CDR2. Results the study describes overall, beyond this receptor: Clinical and demographic metadata were provided uncurated, with the amount varying by source and participant.

Collaborating institutions collected whole blood in K2EDTA tubes following their own protocols. For TCRbeta analysis, collaborators shipped samples as frozen whole blood, isolated PBMCs, or DNA extracted from either of those sample types. TCRbeta CDR3 regions were amplified from genomic DNA using the immunoSEQ Assay, a bias-controlled multiplex PCR. In the paper's pipeline: Nucleated cell counts per sample were estimated from amplification of reference gene primers within the assay. To quantify the absolute abundance of each unique TCRbeta CDR3 rearrangement, sequence reads were collapsed and filtered. For each sample, productive Simpson clonality was calculated as the square root of Simpson's diversity index over productive rearrangements. In its TCRdb copy, this immuneACCESS table keeps in-frame sequences only and misses some clones. Where compared with another copy, unresolved V genes explain less than half of these, and the others have no known cause. That table supplies the V and J calls and clone size; D and trimming were determined from the DNA. This sample gives approximately 130,000 clones in total; around 85% of them show up just once. The ten top clones hold roughly 4% of the sample.

Worth noting for this clone: It has no known antigen specificity. Within one base of it there is no much larger clone, and no base qualities were kept.

The sequence was obtained from a human donor in a cohort sampled during active COVID-19. This sequence uses TRBV24-1 and TRBJ1-5; TRBD1 could be the D gene, as 5 bases match. The specimen sequenced was peripheral blood. The base sequence is TGTGCCACCGCCGCGGGACGGACCGATCAGCCCCAGCATTTT. The encoded protein is CATAAGRTDQPQHF.